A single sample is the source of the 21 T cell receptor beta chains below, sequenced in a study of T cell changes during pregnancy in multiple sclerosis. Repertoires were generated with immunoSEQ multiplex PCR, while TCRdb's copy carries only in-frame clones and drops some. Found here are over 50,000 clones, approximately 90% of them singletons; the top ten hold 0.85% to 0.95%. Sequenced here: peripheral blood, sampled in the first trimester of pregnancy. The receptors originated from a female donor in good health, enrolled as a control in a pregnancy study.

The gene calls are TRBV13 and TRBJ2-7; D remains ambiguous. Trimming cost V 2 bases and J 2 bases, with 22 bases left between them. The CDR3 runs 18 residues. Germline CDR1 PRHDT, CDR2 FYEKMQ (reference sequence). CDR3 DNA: TGTGCCAGCAGCTTAACGAGCCATGGCCTAGGTCAACCCTACGAGCAGTACTTC. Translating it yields CASSLTSHGLGQPYEQYF.

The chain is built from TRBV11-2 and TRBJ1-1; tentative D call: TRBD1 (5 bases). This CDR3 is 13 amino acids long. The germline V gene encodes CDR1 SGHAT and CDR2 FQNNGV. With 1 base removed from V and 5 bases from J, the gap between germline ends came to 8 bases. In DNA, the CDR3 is TGTGCCAGCAGCTTAGCAGGGTATACTGAAGCTTTCTTT. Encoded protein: CASSLAGYTEAFF.

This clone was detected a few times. This CDR3 reads CASKRANTGELFF. The CDR3 nucleotides read TGTGCCAGCAAGAGGGCGAACACCGGGGAGCTGTTTTTT. The V and J genes are TRBV27 and TRBJ2-2; a possible D gene is TRBD2 (5 bases). Germline V CDR1 and CDR2: MNHEY, SMNVEV (reference sequence). The length of the CDR3 is 13 residues. V lost 7 bases and J 0 bases, leaving 6 bases between the germline ends.

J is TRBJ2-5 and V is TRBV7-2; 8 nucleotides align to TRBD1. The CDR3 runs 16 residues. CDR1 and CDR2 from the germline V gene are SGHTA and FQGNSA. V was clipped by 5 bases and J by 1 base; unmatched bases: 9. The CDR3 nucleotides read TGTGCCAGCAGCCACCGGACAGGGAGTACCCAAGAGACCCAGTACTTC. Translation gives CASSHRTGSTQETQYF.

The CDR3 region has the DNA TGTGCCAGCAGTCGGAACAGGGGGCCGAACACTGAAGCTTTCTTT. Protein: CASSRNRGPNTEAFF. This chain uses TRBV6-1 with TRBJ1-1; 9 nucleotides line up with TRBD1. The CDR3 sequence is 15 residues long. The trim removed 5 bases at V and 1 base at J, leaving 5 bases unmatched. Germline CDR1 MNHNS, CDR2 SASEGT.

The CDR3 region has the DNA TGTGCCAGCAGTTTCGCGGAAATGACGAACGCTTTCTTT. Translation: CASSFAEMTNAFF. The chain recombines TRBV27 with TRBJ1-1, with D uncertain. The CDR3 consists of 13 residues. V lost 3 bases, J lost 11 bases, and 16 bases lay in between. Germline loops: CDR1 MNHEY, CDR2 SMNVEV (reference sequence).

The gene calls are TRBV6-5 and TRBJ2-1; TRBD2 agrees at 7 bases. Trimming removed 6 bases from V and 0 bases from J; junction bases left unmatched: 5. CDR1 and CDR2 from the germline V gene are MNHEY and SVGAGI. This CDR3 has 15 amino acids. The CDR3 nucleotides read TGTGCCAGCAGGCGGGCTAGCGGCTCCTACAATGAGCAGTTCTTC. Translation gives CASRRASGSYNEQFF.

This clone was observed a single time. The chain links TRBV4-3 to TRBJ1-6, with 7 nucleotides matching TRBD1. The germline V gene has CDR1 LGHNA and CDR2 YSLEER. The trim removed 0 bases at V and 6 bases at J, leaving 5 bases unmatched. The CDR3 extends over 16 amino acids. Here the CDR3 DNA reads TGCGCCAGCAGCCAAGACCCACCAGGGGGTAATTCACCCCTCCACTTT. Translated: CASSQDPPGGNSPLHF.

Here the CDR3 DNA reads TGTGCCAGTAAACTTGGAGGAGGAACTAATGAAAAACTGTTTTTT. As protein: CASKLGGGTNEKLFF. The chain carries TRBV28 and TRBJ1-4; D ambiguous. The CDR3 is 15 amino acids. The V gene's germline CDR1 is MDHEN and CDR2 SYDVKM. Between the trimmed V and J ends, which lost 9 bases and 1 base, there was a span of 15 bases.

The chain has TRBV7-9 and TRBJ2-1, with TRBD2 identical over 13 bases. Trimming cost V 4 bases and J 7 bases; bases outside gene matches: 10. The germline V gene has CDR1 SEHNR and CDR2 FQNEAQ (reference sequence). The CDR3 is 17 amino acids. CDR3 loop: CASSSVEGTSGVNEQFF. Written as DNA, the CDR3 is TGTGCCAGCAGCTCAGTAGAGGGGACTAGCGGGGTTAATGAGCAGTTCTTC. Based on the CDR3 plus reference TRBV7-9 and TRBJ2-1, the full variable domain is DTGVSQNPRHKITKRGQNVTFRCDPISEHNRLYWYRQTLGQGPEFLTYFQNEAQLEKSRLLSDRFSAERPKGSFSTLEIQRTEQGDSAMYLCASSSVEGTSGVNEQFFGPGTRLTVL.

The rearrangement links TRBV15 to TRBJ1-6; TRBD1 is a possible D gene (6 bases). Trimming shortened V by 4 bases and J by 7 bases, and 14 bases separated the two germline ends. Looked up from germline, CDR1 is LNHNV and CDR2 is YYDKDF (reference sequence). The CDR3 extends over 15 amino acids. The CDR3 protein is CATSTGGGGNSPLHF. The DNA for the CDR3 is TGTGCCACCAGCACGGGAGGGGGGGGGAATTCACCCCTCCACTTT.

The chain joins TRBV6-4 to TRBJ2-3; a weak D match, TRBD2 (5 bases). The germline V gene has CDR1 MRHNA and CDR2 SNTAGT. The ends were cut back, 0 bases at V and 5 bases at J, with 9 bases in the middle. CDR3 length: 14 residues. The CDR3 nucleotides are TGTGCCAGCAGTGACTCGATCCGGGGAGATACGCAGTATTTT. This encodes CASSDSIRGDTQYF.

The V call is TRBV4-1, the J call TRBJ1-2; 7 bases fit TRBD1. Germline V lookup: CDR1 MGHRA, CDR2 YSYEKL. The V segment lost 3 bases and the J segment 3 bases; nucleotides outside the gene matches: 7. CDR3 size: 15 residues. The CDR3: CASSHSRGGDYGYTF. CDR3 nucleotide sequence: TGCGCCAGCAGCCATTCGCGAGGGGGCGACTATGGCTACACCTTC.

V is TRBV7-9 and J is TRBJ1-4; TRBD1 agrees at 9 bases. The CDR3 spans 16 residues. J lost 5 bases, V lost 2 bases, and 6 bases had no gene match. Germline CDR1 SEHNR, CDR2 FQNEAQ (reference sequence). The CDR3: CASSLMPGTGNEKLFF. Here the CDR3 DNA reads TGTGCCAGCAGCTTAATGCCTGGGACAGGGAATGAAAAACTGTTTTTT.

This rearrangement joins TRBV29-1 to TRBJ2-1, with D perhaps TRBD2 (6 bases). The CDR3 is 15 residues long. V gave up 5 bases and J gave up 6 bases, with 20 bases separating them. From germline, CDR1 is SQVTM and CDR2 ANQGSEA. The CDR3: CSVLGYQGLVNEQFF. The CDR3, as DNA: TGCAGCGTTTTGGGGTACCAGGGACTTGTCAATGAGCAGTTCTTC.

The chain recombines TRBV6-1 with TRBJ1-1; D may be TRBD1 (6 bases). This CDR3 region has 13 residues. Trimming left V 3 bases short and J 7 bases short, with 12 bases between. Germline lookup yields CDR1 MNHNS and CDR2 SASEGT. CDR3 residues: CASSDHRADEAFF. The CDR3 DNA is TGTGCCAGCAGTGACCACAGGGCTGATGAAGCTTTCTTT.

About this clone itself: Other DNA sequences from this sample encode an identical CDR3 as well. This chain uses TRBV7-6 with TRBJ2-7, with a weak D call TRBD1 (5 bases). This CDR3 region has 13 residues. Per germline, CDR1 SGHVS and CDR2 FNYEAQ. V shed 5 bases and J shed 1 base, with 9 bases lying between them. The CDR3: CASSLDSSYEQYF. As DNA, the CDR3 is TGTGCCAGCAGCCTCGACAGTTCCTACGAGCAGTACTTC.

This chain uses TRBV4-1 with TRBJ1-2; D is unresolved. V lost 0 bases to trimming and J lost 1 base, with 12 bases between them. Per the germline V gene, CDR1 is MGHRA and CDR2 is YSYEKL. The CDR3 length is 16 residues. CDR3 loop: CASSQEEARINYGYTF. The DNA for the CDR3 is TGCGCCAGCAGCCAAGAGGAGGCTAGGATTAACTATGGCTACACCTTC.

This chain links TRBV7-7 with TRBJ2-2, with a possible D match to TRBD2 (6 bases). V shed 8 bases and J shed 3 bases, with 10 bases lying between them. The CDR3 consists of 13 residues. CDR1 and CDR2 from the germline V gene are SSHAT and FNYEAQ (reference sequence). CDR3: CASRWGDTGELFF. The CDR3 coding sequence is TGTGCCAGCCGGTGGGGGGACACCGGGGAGCTGTTTTTT. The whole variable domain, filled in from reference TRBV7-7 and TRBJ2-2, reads GAGVSQSPRYKVTKRGQDVTLRCDPISSHATLYWYQQALGQGPEFLTYFNYEAQPDKSGLPSDRFSAERPEGSISTLTIQRTEQRDSAMYRCASRWGDTGELFFGEGSRLTVL.

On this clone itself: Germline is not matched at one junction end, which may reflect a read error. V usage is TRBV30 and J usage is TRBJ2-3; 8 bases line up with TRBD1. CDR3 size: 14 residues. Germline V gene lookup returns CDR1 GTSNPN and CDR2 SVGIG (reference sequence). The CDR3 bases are TGTGCCTGGAGTAGAGGACAGGGCACAGGTACGCAGTATTTT. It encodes CAWSRGQGTGTQYF.

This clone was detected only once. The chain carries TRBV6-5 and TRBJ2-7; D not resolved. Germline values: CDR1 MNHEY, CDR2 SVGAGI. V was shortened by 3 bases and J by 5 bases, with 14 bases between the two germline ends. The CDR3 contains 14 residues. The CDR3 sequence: CASSYRRSDDEQYF. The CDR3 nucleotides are TGTGCCAGCAGTTATCGACGGAGCGATGACGAGCAGTACTTC.